This T cell receptor beta chain was identified in a study of cytotoxic CD8 clonotypes in ibrutinib-treated CLL. This clone was recorded a few times. Trimming pared 4 bases from V and 6 bases from J, leaving 3 bases between. This CDR3 comprises 11 residues. Germline V gene data show CDR1 as LGHNA and CDR2 as YNFKEQ. Method: immunoSEQ multiplex PCR; TCRdb's copy keeps in-frame clones and lacks some. The data show about 200,000 clones, with more than 65% seen just once and 5.9% held by the top ten. V is TRBV4-2 and J is TRBJ2-2; D is ambiguous. This sample comprised PBMCs, obtained after 12 months of ibrutinib treatment. This TCR was recovered from a human donor with chronic lymphocytic leukemia. DNA for the CDR3: TGTGCCAGCAGCCCCCCCGGGGAGCTGTTTTTT. It specifies CASSPPGELFF.